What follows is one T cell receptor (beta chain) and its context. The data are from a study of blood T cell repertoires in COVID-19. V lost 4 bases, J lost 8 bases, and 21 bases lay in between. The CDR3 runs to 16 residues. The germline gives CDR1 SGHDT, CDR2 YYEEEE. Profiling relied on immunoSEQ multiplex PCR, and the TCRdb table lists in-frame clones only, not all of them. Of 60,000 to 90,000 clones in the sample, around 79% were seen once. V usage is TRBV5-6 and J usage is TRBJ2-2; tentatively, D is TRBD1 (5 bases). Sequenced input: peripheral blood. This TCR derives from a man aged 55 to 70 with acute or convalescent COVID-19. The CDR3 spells CASSGVGLEFTGELFF. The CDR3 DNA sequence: TGTGCCAGCAGCGGGGTGGGGCTAGAATTCACGGGGGAGCTGTTTTTT.